This entry features one T cell receptor beta chain sequence. This sample is drawn from a study of blood T cell repertoires in COVID-19. Study-level background: The analysed material was cDNA or gDNA that came from T cells, B-cell-depleted T cells, or PBMCs.

Libraries were prepared by immunoSEQ multiplex PCR; TCRdb keeps only in-frame clonotypes and omits some of them. This table holds approximately 100,000 clones, roughly nine tenths found once. V shed 6 bases and J shed 1 base, with 12 bases lying between them. This CDR3 has 14 residues. Germline CDR1 and CDR2: MNHEY and SVGAGI. Sequenced material: peripheral blood. This chain joins TRBV6-5 and TRBJ1-2; no reliable D call. This clonotype originated in a woman aged 80 or over in a cohort sampled during active COVID-19. DNA of the CDR3: TGTGCCAGCAGCGGCGGGCAGAGTAACTATGGCTACACCTTC. It is translated as CASSGGQSNYGYTF.